This TCR beta chain emerged from a study of response to subunit inactivated influenza vaccine. CDR3 size: 15 residues. The germline V and J ends were trimmed by 4 bases and 1 base, with 8 bases remaining between them. Looked up from germline, CDR1 is MNHEY and CDR2 is SMNVEV (reference sequence). Only a few counts were recorded for this clonotype. TCRdb itself ran the RT-PCR reads through MiXCR, one entry per CDR3 protein. The sample holds about 540,000 distinct CDR3 sequences, around 21% seen once. This same sample was also taken into another study, of T cells expressing NK-cell markers. That work contributes: Researchers built TCR beta cDNA using 5'RACE template switching with UMIs.

The sample consisted of CD4+ T cells sorted from PBMCs, taken 11 to 12 days after vaccination. The chain recombines TRBV27 with TRBJ2-6, with D unresolved. The receptor was isolated from a man aged 45-65 years who received an inactivated influenza vaccine. Here the CDR3 DNA reads TGTGCCAGCAGTTCTCGACCTTCTGGGGCCAACGTCCTGACTTTC. Residues: CASSSRPSGANVLTF.